Here is one TCR beta chain with its context. Its antigen remains unidentified. Other DNA sequences of this sample code for an identical CDR3. Measured with immunoSEQ multiplex PCR; TCRdb has only the in-frame clones, and not every one. In the table there are 75,000 or so clones, roughly 80% of which are singletons. This specimen comes from a study of radiotherapy plus CTLA-4 blockade in lung cancer. The study treated chemo-refractory metastatic non-small-cell lung cancer patients with focal radiation plus ipilimumab CTLA-4 blockade. V lost 1 base and J 4 bases, leaving 4 bases between the germline ends. There are 12 residues in the CDR3. Germline V gene sequence: CDR1 SGHAT, CDR2 FQNNGV. General study results and limits: The authors reported that early blood T cell clone dynamics, with interferon-beta, best predicted response.

The J gene is TRBJ2-5, the V gene TRBV11-2; unclear D gene. The source was peripheral blood, collected from a patient treated with radiotherapy plus ipilimumab. This sequence originates from a human donor with non-small cell lung cancer who had a complete response to radiotherapy plus ipilimumab. The CDR3 is CASSLGSETQYF. The CDR3 nucleotides read TGTGCCAGCAGCTTAGGGTCAGAGACCCAGTACTTC. The variable domain in full, completed from reference TRBV11-2 and TRBJ2-5, reads EAGVAQSPRYKIIEKRQSVAFWCNPISGHATLYWYQQILGQGPKLLIQFQNNGVVDDSQLPKDRFSAERLKGVDSTLKIQPAKLEDSAVYLCASSLGSETQYFGPGTRLLVL.